This T cell receptor (beta chain) emerged from a study of cytomegalovirus exposure and HLA in healthy donors. Broader study findings: DRB1 showed the most TCR associations and HLA-C the fewest in a later analysis, as rates varied by HLA locus. Follow-up analysis seemed to connect common viral pathogens with several of the most significant clusters identified.

13 Jbeta primers and 60 Vbeta primers were used for the PCR. Original data processing: An analysis that came later counted tens of millions of unique TCR beta chains, about 10 million shared. Some clones are missing from TCRdb's copy, which holds only in-frame ones; the method was immunoSEQ multiplex PCR. That table gives V, J and clone size, and the DNA gave D and trimming. The sample yields more than 95,000 clones, roughly 72% seen once. With regard to this clone: Its specificity is not known.

V lost 0 bases, J lost 0 bases, and 11 bases lay in between. The CDR3 length is 16 residues. Germline CDR1 LGHNA, CDR2 YSLEER. The sequence derives from a man aged 40-55 years in good health and CMV-seropositive. Sequencing input: PBMCs. The V gene is TRBV4-3, the J gene TRBJ1-1; no firm D call. The CDR3 bases are TGCGCCAGCAGCCAAGATATAGGGAGGATGAACACTGAAGCTTTCTTT. Amino acids: CASSQDIGRMNTEAFF.